The clone carrying this T cell receptor (beta chain) was found many times. Its matching antigen is unknown. The sample is drawn from a study of spatial heterogeneity in lung cancer. Whole-study findings and limits: More often at tumor resection than at routine follow-up, ubiquitous expanded tumor TCRs were detected in the blood.

J was trimmed by 4 bases and V by 5 bases; bases with no gene match: 8. From germline, CDR1 is LGHNA and CDR2 YSLEER. The CDR3 consists of 15 residues. Time point: sample taken at primary tumor resection. Tumor, nontumor lung or frozen PBMC supplied whole RNA that was sequenced unsorted. TCRdb re-called the 5' RACE reads through MiXCR, storing one row per CDR3 protein. Of tens of thousands of distinct CDR3 sequences detected, about 5.8% appear once; the ten largest clones hold around 10%. The chain links TRBV4-3 to TRBJ1-1; the match to TRBD1 covers 9 bases. The source was PBMCs, collected at surgery. The sequence came from a male donor with early-stage non-small cell lung cancer. CDR3 nucleotides: TGCGCCAGCAGCTCAGGGACAGGGCCGGGCACTGAAGCTTTCTTT. Its translation is CASSSGTGPGTEAFF.